The 21 T cell receptor beta chains in this list originate from one sample, sequenced in a study of T cells in Graves' hyperthyroidism and ophthalmopathy (dated by TCRdb to between 2019 and 2020). The method behind the library was multiplex PCR. Data came from an Illumina HiSeq 2000. The TCR beta CDR3 regions were amplified from RNA transcripts. A first-round RT-PCR of the TCR CDR3 used the HTBI primer set with the Qiagen OneStep RT-PCR kit. The public reads were reprocessed in TCRdb via fastp at Q25 and MiXCR, keeping in-frame beta chains. Entries are consolidated by CDR3 protein sequence, retaining the most common genes and DNA. Within this sample are around 350,000 distinct CDR3 sequences, with approximately 25% of them counted one time only. The ten top clones hold roughly 80% of the sample. Input material: blood. These receptors all stem from a man in his fifties with Graves' hyperthyroidism.

This chain uses TRBV9 with TRBJ2-1; 10 bases match TRBD2. With V trimmed by 4 bases and J by 4 bases, 8 bases remained unmatched. The CDR3 is 16 amino acids. Germline V gene sequence: CDR1 SGDLS, CDR2 YYNGEE. CDR3 DNA sequence: TGTGCCAGCAGCCCGACCCTAGCGGGAGAGTACAATGAGCAGTTCTTC. This translates into CASSPTLAGEYNEQFF. The variable domain in full, completed from reference TRBV9 and TRBJ2-1, reads DSGVTQTPKHLITATGQRVTLRCSPRSGDLSVYWYQQSLDQGLQFLIQYYNGEERAKGNILERFSAQQFPDLHSELNLSSLELGDSALYFCASSPTLAGEYNEQFFGPGTRLTVL.

The gene calls are TRBV27 and TRBJ1-1; D gene ambiguous. This CDR3 is 15 amino acids long. V gave up 3 bases and J gave up 1 base, with 12 bases separating them. CDR1 MNHEY and CDR2 SMNVEV come from the germline V gene (reference sequence). The CDR3 spells CASSLGPVGNTEAFF. CDR3 in DNA: TGTGCCAGCAGTTTGGGCCCGGTAGGGAACACTGAAGCTTTCTTT.

This clonotype was recorded a few times. The CDR3 DNA is TGTGCCAGCACAGAATACAACACCGGGGAGCTGTTTTTT. Its translation is CASTEYNTGELFF. The V and J genes are TRBV18 and TRBJ2-2; no clear D. Trimming stripped 8 bases from V and 2 bases from J, with 9 bases between. The CDR3 length is 13 residues. CDR1 and CDR2 (germline): KGHSH, LQKENI.

The V gene is TRBV11-3, the J gene TRBJ2-1; 9 bases map to TRBD1. The CDR3 has 12 amino acids. In germline, CDR1 is SGHNT, CDR2 YENEEA. After removal of 5 bases from V and 12 bases from J, the junction contained 5 bases not matched to a gene. As DNA, the CDR3 is TGTGCCAGCAGCGGGACAGGGCGGAGGCAGTTCTTC. Its protein is CASSGTGRRQFF. The whole variable domain, filled in from reference TRBV11-3 and TRBJ2-1, reads EAGVVQSPRYKIIEKKQPVAFWCNPISGHNTLYWYLQNLGQGPELLIRYENEEAVDDSQLPKDRFSAERLKGVDSTLKIQPAELGDSAVYLCASSGTGRRQFFGPGTRLTVL.

This clonotype turned up a few times. V usage is TRBV4-1 and J usage is TRBJ2-7; possibly TRBD1 for D (6 bases). The CDR3 consists of 15 residues. Trimming took 0 bases from V and 5 from J, leaving 14 bases between them. CDR1 and CDR2 (germline): MGHRA, YSYEKL. Here the CDR3 DNA reads TGCGCCAGCAGCCAAGACAGGGGCTTTGCGAACGAGCAGTACTTC. It encodes CASSQDRGFANEQYF.

Details on this clonotype: A read error may explain this, as a much larger clone is one base away. The chain has TRBV12-3 or TRBV12-4 and TRBJ2-1, with D possibly being TRBD2 (6 bases). CDR3 size: 14 residues. The CDR3 DNA sequence: TGTGCCAGGAGTTCCCGGGACTCAAACAATGAGCAGTTCTTC. It codes for CARSSRDSNNEQFF.

This clonotype appeared a few times. J is TRBJ2-7 and V is TRBV30; weak D call: TRBD2 (6 bases). Looked up from germline, CDR1 is GTSNPN and CDR2 is SVGIG (reference sequence). Trimming pared 0 bases from V and 2 bases from J, leaving 11 bases between. This CDR3 comprises 14 residues. The CDR3: CAWSVWGVPYEQYF. Written as DNA, the CDR3 is TGTGCCTGGAGTGTCTGGGGGGTTCCCTACGAGCAGTACTTC.

This clonotype was counted only a few times. J is TRBJ2-2 and V is TRBV27; D remains ambiguous. CDR1 and CDR2 from the germline V gene are MNHEY and SMNVEV (reference sequence). V shed 6 bases and J shed 6 bases, with 14 bases lying between them. This CDR3 has 14 amino acids. The CDR3 DNA sequence: TGTGCCAGCAGCACTAACTCCGATCCCGGGGAGCTGTTTTTT. As protein: CASSTNSDPGELFF.

V gene TRBV6-1 combines with J gene TRBJ2-2; D remains unclear. Trimming removed 1 base from V and 4 bases from J, with 7 bases in between. Germline V gene data show CDR1 as MNHNS and CDR2 as SASEGT. The CDR3 spans 14 residues. This chain's CDR3 is CASSEVSGTGELFF. The CDR3 DNA reads TGTGCCAGCAGTGAAGTTTCGGGCACCGGGGAGCTGTTTTTT.

This clonotype was seen repeatedly, ten times or more. V and J are TRBV30 and TRBJ1-1; unclear D gene. Trimming cost V 2 bases and J 5 bases, with 3 bases left between them. Germline V gene lookup returns CDR1 GTSNPN and CDR2 SVGIG (reference sequence). The CDR3 loop spans 10 amino acids. CDR3 sequence (DNA): TGTGCCTGGAGTCGAACTGAAGCTTTCTTT. Translated: CAWSRTEAFF.

The gene calls are TRBV7-9 and TRBJ2-3; 11 bases match TRBD2. CDR3 length equals 16 residues. V trimming: 2 bases; J trimming: 5 bases; junction bases outside the gene matches: 6. In germline, CDR1 is SEHNR, CDR2 FQNEAQ (reference sequence). CDR3 region: CASSLLAGGSKDTQYF. CDR3 DNA sequence: TGTGCCAGCAGCTTACTAGCGGGAGGTTCAAAAGATACGCAGTATTTT.

This clonotype has only a few counts. This chain connects TRBV12-3 or TRBV12-4 to TRBJ2-1, with 8 bases identical to TRBD1. The J segment lost 9 bases and the V segment lost 1 base, leaving 8 bases of the junction unmatched. The CDR3 consists of 15 residues. CDR3 sequence (DNA): TGTGCCAGCAGTTTAGGTCAGGGGGCTCGATCTGAGCAGTTCTTC. Translation gives CASSLGQGARSEQFF.

This clonotype was seen many times. The genes are TRBV11-3 and TRBJ2-7; the match to TRBD1 covers 11 bases. Germline V gene data show CDR1 as SGHNT and CDR2 as YENEEA. With V trimmed by 3 bases and J by 3 bases, 1 base remained unmatched. The CDR3 spans 14 residues. CDR3 amino acids: CASSLGQGVYEQYF. In DNA, the CDR3 is TGTGCCAGCAGCTTGGGACAGGGGGTCTACGAGCAGTACTTC.

For the CDR3, the DNA is TGCGCCAGCAGCTTGGAGCTAGCGAGACAATATAGCACAGATACGCAGTATTTT. Translated, it gives CASSLELARQYSTDTQYF. This chain links TRBV5-1 with TRBJ2-3, with D maybe TRBD2 (6 bases). The CDR3 spans 18 residues. Germline values: CDR1 SGHRS, CDR2 YFSETQ. Trimming took off 0 bases at V and 0 bases at J, with 17 bases between the two ends.

The table lists this clonotype with a few counts. This chain connects TRBV12-3 or TRBV12-4 to TRBJ2-7; 11 bases agree with TRBD2. The V gene end was trimmed by 7 bases and the J gene end by 4 bases; junction bases not matched to a gene: 18. The CDR3 loop spans 18 amino acids. CDR3 residues: CASTPSPGFSGRGYEQYF. The CDR3 DNA reads TGTGCCAGCACCCCTTCCCCCGGTTTTAGCGGGAGGGGTTACGAGCAGTACTTC.

This chain connects TRBV6-2 or TRBV6-3 to TRBJ2-2; perhaps TRBD2 as D (5 bases). In germline, CDR1 is MNHEY, CDR2 SVGEGT. V lost 6 bases and J lost 7, with 9 bases in between. The CDR3 consists of 12 residues. The CDR3 reads CASRARGGELFF. The CDR3 nucleotides are TGTGCCAGCAGGGCCCGGGGCGGGGAGCTGTTTTTT.

This clonotype was observed a few times. J is TRBJ2-2 and V is TRBV27; TRBD2 matches at 7 bases. There are 14 residues in the CDR3. J lost 2 bases, V lost 7 bases, and 4 bases had no gene match. CDR1 and CDR2 from the germline V gene are MNHEY and SMNVEV (reference sequence). CDR3 sequence (DNA): TGTGCCAGCACTAGCGGTCTAAACACCGGGGAGCTGTTTTTT. Translation: CASTSGLNTGELFF.

This clonotype was counted ten times or more. The rearrangement uses TRBV2 and TRBJ2-5; perhaps TRBD1 as D (5 bases). V was clipped by 4 bases and J by 1 base, with 10 bases between them. The CDR3 is 14 residues long. CDR1 is SNHLY, CDR2 FYNNEI, per germline. The CDR3 DNA reads TGTGCCAGCAGTGTAGGGGTACGCCAAGAGACCCAGTACTTC. Protein: CASSVGVRQETQYF.

The chain combines TRBV7-3 with TRBJ2-3; D may be TRBD1 or TRBD2 (6 bases each). The CDR3 extends over 16 amino acids. V dropped 3 bases and J dropped 4 bases, with 17 bases sitting between them. Germline V gives CDR1 SGHTA, CDR2 FQGTGA. CDR3 residues: CASSFGGRLTADTQYF. CDR3 sequence (DNA): TGTGCCAGCAGCTTTGGGGGGCGGCTGACCGCAGATACGCAGTATTTT. Full variable domain (rest looked up from reference TRBV7-3 and TRBJ2-3): GAGVSQTPSNKVTEKGKYVELRCDPISGHTALYWYRQSLGQGPEFLIYFQGTGAADDSGLPNDRFFAVRPEGSVSTLKIQRTERGDSAVYLCASSFGGRLTADTQYFGPGTRLTVL.

DNA for the CDR3: TGCAGTGCTCAGCGGAGAAGCTCCTACAATGAGCAGTTCTTC. Translated, it gives CSAQRRSSYNEQFF. The gene calls are TRBV20-1 and TRBJ2-1, with D possibly matching TRBD2 (5 bases). Germline V gene data show CDR1 as DFQATT and CDR2 as SNEGSKA (reference sequence). The CDR3 is made up of 14 amino acids. The V end lost 5 bases, the J end lost 0 bases, and 11 bases lay between the germline ends.

This clonotype appeared many times. This chain uses TRBV20-1 with TRBJ1-5; D might be TRBD1 (5 bases). CDR1 is DFQATT, CDR2 SNEGSKA, per germline (reference sequence). V shed 3 bases and J shed 3 bases, with 9 bases lying between them. The CDR3 is 13 amino acids. The CDR3 coding sequence is TGCAGTGCTAGGCAGGGTGACAATCAGCCCCAGCATTTT. As protein: CSARQGDNQPQHF.